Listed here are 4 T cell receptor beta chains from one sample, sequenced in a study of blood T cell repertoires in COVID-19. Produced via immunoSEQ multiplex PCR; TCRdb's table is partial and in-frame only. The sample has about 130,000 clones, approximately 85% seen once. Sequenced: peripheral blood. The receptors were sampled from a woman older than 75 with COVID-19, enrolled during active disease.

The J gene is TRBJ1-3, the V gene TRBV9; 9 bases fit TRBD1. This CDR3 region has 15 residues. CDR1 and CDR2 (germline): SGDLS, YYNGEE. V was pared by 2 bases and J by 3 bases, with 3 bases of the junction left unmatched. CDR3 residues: CASSVGQGYGNTIYF. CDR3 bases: TGTGCCAGCAGCGTTGGACAGGGGTATGGAAACACCATATATTTT.

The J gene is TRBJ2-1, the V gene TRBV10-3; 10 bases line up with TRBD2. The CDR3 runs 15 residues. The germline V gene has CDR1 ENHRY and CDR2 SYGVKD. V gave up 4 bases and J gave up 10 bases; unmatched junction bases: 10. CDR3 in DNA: TGTGCCATCAGTGGGACTAGCGGTTTAGGGGGCGAGCAGTTCTTC. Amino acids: CAISGTSGLGGEQFF.

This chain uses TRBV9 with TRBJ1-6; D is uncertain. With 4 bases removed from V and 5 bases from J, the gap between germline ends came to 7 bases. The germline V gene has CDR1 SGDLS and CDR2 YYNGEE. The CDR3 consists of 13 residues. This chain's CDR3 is CASSPENNSPLHF. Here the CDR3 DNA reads TGTGCCAGCAGCCCGGAGAATAATTCACCCCTCCACTTT.

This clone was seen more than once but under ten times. The CDR3 loop is CASSPSTTTNYNEQFF. The CDR3 DNA is TGTGCCAGCTCACCCTCCACTACGACTAACTACAATGAGCAGTTCTTC. The rearrangement links TRBV18 to TRBJ2-1; tentative D call: TRBD2 (5 bases). The CDR3 is made up of 16 amino acids. Trimming took off 3 bases at V and 3 bases at J, with 15 bases between the two ends. CDR1 and CDR2 (germline): KGHSH, LQKENI.